Given below is one TCR beta chain in context. What it binds is not known. This entry comes from a study of regulatory T cells in long-lasting Graves disease. Broader study findings: The TCR repertoire of persistent Graves' patients was less diverse than that of newly diagnosed ones.

The time point was: newly diagnosed GD, antithyroid drugs for less than 3 months. Generation of the TCR library employed RNA extracted from PBMCs. For TCR beta, libraries came from iRepertoire HTBI primers and Arm-PCR of CDR3 regions. TCRdb re-derived calls from the multiplex PCR reads in MiXCR, one entry per CDR3 protein. The table has fewer than 550,000 distinct CDR3 sequences, over 15% seen once; the top ten hold around a quarter. CDR1 is LNHDA, CDR2 SQIVND, per germline (reference sequence). The ends lost 5 bases at V and 2 bases at J; junction bases unmatched: 16. The CDR3 runs to 19 residues. These data were likewise used in another study, on T cells in Graves' hyperthyroidism and ophthalmopathy.

This sequence joins TRBV19 and TRBJ2-3; 10 bases agree with TRBD2. The clonotype was recovered from a woman between 18 and 29 years old with Graves disease. The specimen was peripheral blood mononuclear cells (PBMCs), collected at new diagnosis, from a patient treated with antithyroid drugs. CDR3 DNA: TGTGCCAGTAGTCTGCTAGCGGGAGAACCCCACCTCTTCACAGATACGCAGTATTTT. This encodes CASSLLAGEPHLFTDTQYF.